This is a list of T cell receptor beta chains from one sample in a study of cytomegalovirus exposure and HLA in healthy donors. Sequenced by immunoSEQ multiplex PCR; TCRdb stores in-frame clones only, minus some. The profile shows about 170,000 clones, under 85% of them singletons. Sequencing was performed on PBMCs. The receptors were gathered from a female donor in good health and CMV-seronegative. Both conserved end residues are part of each CDR3. The D gene is left open where the match is weak. Clone size appears in some rows only: once, few, many, or a class for an expanded clone.

NA	TRBV6-1	TRBJ2-5	NA	CASSRVGREETQYF	TGTGCCAGCAGTCGAGTGGGGCGCGAGGAGACCCAGTACTTC
NA	TRBV12-1	TRBJ1-5	NA	CASTTDRVCYSNQPQHF	TGTGCCAGCACCACCGACAGGGTCTGCTATAGCAATCAGCCCCAGCATTTT
NA	TRBV7-2	TRBJ2-3	NA	CASSLSRDSDTQYF	TGTGCCAGCAGCTTATCGCGGGATTCAGATACGCAGTATTTT
NA	TRBV28	TRBJ2-5	TRBD2	CASSSGLASLYQETQYF	TGTGCCAGCAGTTCGGGACTAGCGAGCCTGTACCAAGAGACCCAGTACTTC
NA	TRBV9	TRBJ2-5	NA	CASSVAPGKETQYF	TGTGCCAGCAGCGTAGCGCCGGGAAAAGAGACCCAGTACTTC
NA	TRBV6-1	TRBJ2-1	NA	CASREGGGHEQFF	TGTGCCAGCAGGGAGGGTGGAGGTCATGAGCAGTTCTTC
NA	TRBV30	TRBJ2-1	NA	CAWSVIVEQFF	TGTGCCTGGAGTGTTATTGTTGAGCAGTTCTTC
NA	TRBV27	TRBJ2-1	TRBD1	CASSPGSGTGWGDEQFF	TGTGCCAGCAGTCCGGGATCGGGGACAGGGTGGGGCGATGAGCAGTTCTTC
NA	TRBV30	TRBJ2-3	TRBD2	CAWTPEGLAGADTQYF	TGTGCCTGGACCCCTGAGGGACTAGCGGGAGCAGATACGCAGTATTTT
few	TRBV28	TRBJ1-1	NA	CASSSAGVVRTEAFF	TGTGCCAGCAGTTCGGCAGGGGTCGTCCGCACTGAAGCTTTCTTT
NA	TRBV28	TRBJ2-7	NA	CASSFASSPSYEQYF	TGTGCCAGCAGTTTTGCTAGCAGCCCCTCCTACGAGCAGTACTTC
NA	TRBV5-8	TRBJ2-7	NA	CASSLVQGHEQYF	TGTGCCAGCAGCTTGGTTCAGGGCCACGAGCAGTACTTC
NA	TRBV2	TRBJ2-7	NA	CASKFLDSPYEQYF	TGTGCCAGCAAGTTCTTGGACAGTCCCTACGAGCAGTACTTC
few	TRBV10-3	TRBJ1-3	NA	CAINPQGPSGNTIYF	TGTGCCATCAATCCACAGGGTCCCTCCGGAAACACCATATATTTT
NA	TRBV18	TRBJ1-2	TRBD1	CASSPGTGALTNYGYTF	TGTGCCAGCTCCCCCGGGACAGGGGCTTTAACTAACTATGGCTACACCTTC
NA	TRBV7-9	TRBJ2-7	NA	CSSPQGGYRSTYEQYF	TGTTCCAGCCCTCAAGGGGGTTACAGGTCCACCTACGAGCAGTACTTC
NA	TRBV27	TRBJ2-1	TRBD2	CASSFVPSGSSYNEQFF	TGTGCCAGCAGTTTCGTGCCTAGCGGGAGCTCCTACAATGAGCAGTTCTTC
NA	TRBV19	TRBJ1-6	NA	CASSRDNNSPLHF	TGTGCCAGTAGCCGGGACAATAATTCACCCCTCCACTTT
once	TRBV9	TRBJ1-2	NA	CASSPVYGYTF	TGTGCCAGCAGCCCGGTCTATGGCTACACCTTC
NA	TRBV5-4	TRBJ1-1	NA	CASSWEQVQNTEAFF	TGTGCCAGCAGCTGGGAACAGGTCCAGAACACTGAAGCTTTCTTT
NA	TRBV11-2	TRBJ1-6	NA	CASSSAIQGSPLHF	TGTGCCAGCAGCTCAGCTATACAGGGTTCACCCCTCCACTTT
NA	TRBV9	TRBJ2-1	TRBD2	CASSVANLGLASNEQFF	TGTGCCAGCAGCGTAGCCAACTTGGGACTAGCGTCCAATGAGCAGTTCTTC
few	TRBV6-6	TRBJ1-3	NA	CASSYSFSSGNTIYF	TGTGCCAGCAGTTACTCGTTTAGCTCTGGAAACACCATATATTTT
NA	TRBV7-8	TRBJ1-5	NA	CASSAHRFGNQPQHF	TGTGCCAGCAGCGCCCACCGTTTCGGGAATCAGCCCCAGCATTTT
NA	TRBV2	TRBJ1-1	NA	CASIGGEAFF	TGTGCCAGCATAGGGGGAGAAGCTTTCTTT
NA	TRBV18	TRBJ2-1	NA	CASSPLTRGPYNEQFF	TGTGCCAGCTCACCACTCACGCGGGGTCCCTACAATGAGCAGTTCTTC
NA	TRBV15	TRBJ1-5	NA	CATSRDREGYQPQHF	TGTGCCACCAGCAGAGATAGGGAGGGGTATCAGCCCCAGCATTTT
NA	TRBV5-1	TRBJ2-5	TRBD1	CASSLGDRGETQYF	TGCGCCAGCAGCTTGGGGGACAGGGGAGAGACCCAGTACTTC
NA	TRBV30	TRBJ1-2	NA	CAVEGEGANYGYTF	TGTGCCGTCGAAGGCGAGGGAGCAAACTATGGCTACACCTTC